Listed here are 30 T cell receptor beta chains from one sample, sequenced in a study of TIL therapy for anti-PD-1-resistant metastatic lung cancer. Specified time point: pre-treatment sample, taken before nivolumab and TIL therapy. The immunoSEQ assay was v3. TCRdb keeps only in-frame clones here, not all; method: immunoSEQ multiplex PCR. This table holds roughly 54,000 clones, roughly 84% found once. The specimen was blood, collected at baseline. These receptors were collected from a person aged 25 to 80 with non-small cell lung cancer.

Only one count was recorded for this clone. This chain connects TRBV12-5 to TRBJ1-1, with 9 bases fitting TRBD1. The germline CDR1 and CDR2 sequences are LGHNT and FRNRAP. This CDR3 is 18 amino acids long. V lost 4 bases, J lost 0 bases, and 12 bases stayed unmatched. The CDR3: CASGSPDRGGVMNTEAFF. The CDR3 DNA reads TGTGCTAGTGGTTCACCAGACAGGGGGGGGGTTATGAACACTGAAGCTTTCTTT.

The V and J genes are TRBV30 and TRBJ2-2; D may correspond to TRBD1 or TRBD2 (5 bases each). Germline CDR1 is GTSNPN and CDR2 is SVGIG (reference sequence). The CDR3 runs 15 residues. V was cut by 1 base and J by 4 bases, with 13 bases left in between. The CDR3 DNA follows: TGTGCCTGGAGTGAGGGGACGATGGTCACCGGGGAGCTGTTTTTT. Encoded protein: CAWSEGTMVTGELFF.

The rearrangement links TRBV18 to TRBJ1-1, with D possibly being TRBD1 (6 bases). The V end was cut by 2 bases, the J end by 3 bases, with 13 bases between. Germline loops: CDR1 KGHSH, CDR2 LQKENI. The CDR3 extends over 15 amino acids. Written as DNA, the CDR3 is TGTGCCAGCTCACCATTACAGGGTATAGACACTGAAGCTTTCTTT. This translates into CASSPLQGIDTEAFF.

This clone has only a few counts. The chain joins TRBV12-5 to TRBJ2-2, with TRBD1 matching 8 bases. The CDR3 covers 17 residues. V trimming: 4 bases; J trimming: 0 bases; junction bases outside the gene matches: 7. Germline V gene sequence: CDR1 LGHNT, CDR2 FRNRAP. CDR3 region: CASGSPQGAPNTGELFF. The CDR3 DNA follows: TGTGCTAGTGGTTCTCCGCAGGGGGCGCCGAACACCGGGGAGCTGTTTTTT.

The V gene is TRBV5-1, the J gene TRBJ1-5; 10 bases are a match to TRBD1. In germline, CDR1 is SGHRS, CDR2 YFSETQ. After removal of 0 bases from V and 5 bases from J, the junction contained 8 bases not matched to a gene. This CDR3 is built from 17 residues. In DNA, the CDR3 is TGCGCCAGCAGCTTGGCCGAGACAGGGGGCTCGGATCAGCCCCAGCATTTT. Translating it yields CASSLAETGGSDQPQHF.

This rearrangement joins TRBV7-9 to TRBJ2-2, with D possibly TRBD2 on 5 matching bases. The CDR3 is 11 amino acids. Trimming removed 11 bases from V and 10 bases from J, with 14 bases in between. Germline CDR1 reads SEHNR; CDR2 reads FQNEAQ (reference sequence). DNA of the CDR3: TGTGCCCAAACTAGATCGACGGAGCTGTTTTTT. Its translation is CAQTRSTELFF.

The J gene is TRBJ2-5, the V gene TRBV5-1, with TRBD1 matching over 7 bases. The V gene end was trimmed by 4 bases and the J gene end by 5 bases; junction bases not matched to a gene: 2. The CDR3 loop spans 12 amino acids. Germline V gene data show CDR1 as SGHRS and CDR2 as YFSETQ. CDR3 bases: TGCGCCAGCAGCGTACAGGGGGAGACCCAGTACTTC. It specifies CASSVQGETQYF.

CDR3 region: CASSPRRTNEKLFF. In DNA, the CDR3 is TGTGCCAGCAGCCCCAGAAGAACGAATGAAAAACTGTTTTTT. J is TRBJ1-4 and V is TRBV11-2, with D uncertain. CDR3 length: 14 residues. With 5 bases removed from V and 5 bases from J, the gap between germline ends came to 12 bases. Per the germline V gene, CDR1 is SGHAT and CDR2 is FQNNGV.

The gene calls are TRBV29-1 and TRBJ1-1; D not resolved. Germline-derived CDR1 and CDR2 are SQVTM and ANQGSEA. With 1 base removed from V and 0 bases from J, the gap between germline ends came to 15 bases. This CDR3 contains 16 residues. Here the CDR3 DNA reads TGCAGCGTTGAAGGGGCAGCCGGGTTTTTGAACACTGAAGCTTTCTTT. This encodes CSVEGAAGFLNTEAFF.

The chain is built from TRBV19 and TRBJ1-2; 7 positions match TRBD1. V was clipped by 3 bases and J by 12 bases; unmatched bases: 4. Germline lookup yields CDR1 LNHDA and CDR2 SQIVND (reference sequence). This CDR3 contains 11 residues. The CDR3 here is CASSMNRGHTF. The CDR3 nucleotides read TGTGCCAGTAGTATGAACAGGGGCCACACCTTC. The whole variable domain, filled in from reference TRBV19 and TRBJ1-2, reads DGGITQSPKYLFRKEGQNVTLSCEQNLNHDAMYWYRQDPGQGLRLIYYSQIVNDFQKGDIAEGYSVSREKKESFPLTVTSAQKNPTAFYLCASSMNRGHTFGSGTRLTVV.

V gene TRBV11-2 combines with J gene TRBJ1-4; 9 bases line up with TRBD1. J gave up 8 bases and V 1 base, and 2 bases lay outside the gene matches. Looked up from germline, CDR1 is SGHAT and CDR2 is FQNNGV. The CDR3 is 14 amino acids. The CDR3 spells CASSLAGTGEKLFF. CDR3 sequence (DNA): TGTGCCAGCAGCTTAGCGGGGACAGGGGAAAAACTGTTTTTT. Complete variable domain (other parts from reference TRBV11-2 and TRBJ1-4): EAGVAQSPRYKIIEKRQSVAFWCNPISGHATLYWYQQILGQGPKLLIQFQNNGVVDDSQLPKDRFSAERLKGVDSTLKIQPAKLEDSAVYLCASSLAGTGEKLFFGSGTQLSVL.

CDR3 nucleotides: TGTGCCAGCAGCGCAGGACAGGGCGGTGAAAAACTGTTTTTT. It codes for CASSAGQGGEKLFF. The chain combines TRBV7-2 with TRBJ1-4; the match to TRBD1 covers 8 bases. The V gene's germline CDR1 is SGHTA and CDR2 FQGNSA. CDR3 length: 14 amino acids. Germline trimming cut 5 bases from V and 7 bases from J; bases unmatched to any gene: 6.

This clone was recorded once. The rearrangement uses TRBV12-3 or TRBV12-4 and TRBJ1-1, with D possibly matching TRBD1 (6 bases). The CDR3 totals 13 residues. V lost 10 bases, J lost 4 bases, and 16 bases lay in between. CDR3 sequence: CAIRREGGTEAFF. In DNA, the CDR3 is TGTGCCATCCGCAGGGAGGGGGGCACTGAAGCTTTCTTT.

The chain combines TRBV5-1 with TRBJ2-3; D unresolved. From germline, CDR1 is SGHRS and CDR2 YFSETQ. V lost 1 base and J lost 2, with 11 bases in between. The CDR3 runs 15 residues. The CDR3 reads CASSLKGRDTDTQYF. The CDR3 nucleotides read TGCGCCAGCAGCTTGAAGGGCCGAGACACAGATACGCAGTATTTT.

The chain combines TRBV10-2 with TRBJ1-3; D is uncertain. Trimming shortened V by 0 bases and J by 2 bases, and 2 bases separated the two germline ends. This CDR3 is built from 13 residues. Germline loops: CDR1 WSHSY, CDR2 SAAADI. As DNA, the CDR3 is TGCGCCAGCAGTGAGTCCACTGGAAACACCATATATTTT. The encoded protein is CASSESTGNTIYF.

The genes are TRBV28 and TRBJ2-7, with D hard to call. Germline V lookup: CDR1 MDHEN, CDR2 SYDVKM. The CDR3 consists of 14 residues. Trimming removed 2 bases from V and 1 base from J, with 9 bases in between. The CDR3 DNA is TGTGCCAGCAGTTTAGGCATATGGTCCTACGAGCAGTACTTC. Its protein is CASSLGIWSYEQYF.

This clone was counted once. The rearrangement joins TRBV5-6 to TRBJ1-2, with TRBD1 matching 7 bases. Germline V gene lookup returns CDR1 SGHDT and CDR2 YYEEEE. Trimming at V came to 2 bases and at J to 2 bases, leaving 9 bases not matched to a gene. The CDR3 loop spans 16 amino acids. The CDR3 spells CASSLAGTVRNYGYTF. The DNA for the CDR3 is TGTGCCAGCAGCTTAGCCGGGACAGTCAGAAACTATGGCTACACCTTC.

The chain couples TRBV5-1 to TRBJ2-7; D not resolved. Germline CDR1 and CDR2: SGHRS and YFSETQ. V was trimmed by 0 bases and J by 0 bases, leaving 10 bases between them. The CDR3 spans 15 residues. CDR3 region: CASSLEPASSYEQYF. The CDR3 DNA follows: TGCGCCAGCAGCTTGGAGCCAGCTAGCTCCTACGAGCAGTACTTC.

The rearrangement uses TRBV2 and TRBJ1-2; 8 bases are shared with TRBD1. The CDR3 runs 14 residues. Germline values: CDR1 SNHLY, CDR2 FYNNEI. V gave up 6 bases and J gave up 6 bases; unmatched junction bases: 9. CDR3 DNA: TGTGCCAGCAGCCCCGGGACAGGCACGAATGGCTACACCTTC. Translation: CASSPGTGTNGYTF.

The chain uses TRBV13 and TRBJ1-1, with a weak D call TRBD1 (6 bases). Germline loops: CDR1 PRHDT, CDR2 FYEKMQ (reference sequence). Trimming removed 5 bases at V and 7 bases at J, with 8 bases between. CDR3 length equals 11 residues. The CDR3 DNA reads TGTGCCAGCAGCCCGGACAGTGAAGCTTTCTTT. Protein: CASSPDSEAFF.

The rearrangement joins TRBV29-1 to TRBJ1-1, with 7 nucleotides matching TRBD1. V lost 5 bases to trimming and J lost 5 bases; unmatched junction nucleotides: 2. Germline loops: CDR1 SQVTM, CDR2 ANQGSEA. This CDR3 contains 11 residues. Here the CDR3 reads CSVYRGTEAFF. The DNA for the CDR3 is TGCAGCGTTTACAGGGGAACTGAAGCTTTCTTT. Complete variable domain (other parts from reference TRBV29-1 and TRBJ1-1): SAVISQKPSRDICQRGTSLTIQCQVDSQVTMMFWYRQQPGQSLTLIATANQGSEATYESGFVIDKFPISRPNLTFSTLTVSNMSPEDSSIYLCSVYRGTEAFFGQGTRLTVV.

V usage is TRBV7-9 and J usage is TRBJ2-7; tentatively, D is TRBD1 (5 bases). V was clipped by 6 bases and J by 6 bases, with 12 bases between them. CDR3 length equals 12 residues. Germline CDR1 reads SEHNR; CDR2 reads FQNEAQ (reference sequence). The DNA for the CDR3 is TGTGCCAGCAGTACCGGACATTTCGAGCAGTACTTC. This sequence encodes CASSTGHFEQYF.

The CDR3 region has the DNA TGTGCCAGCAGCCAAGGGACAGGGAGCACAGATACGCAGTATTTT. Translated, it gives CASSQGTGSTDTQYF. The V gene is TRBV4-2, the J gene TRBJ2-3, with TRBD1 identical over 8 bases. There are 15 residues in the CDR3. V shed 1 base and J 0 bases; nucleotides not matched to a gene: 0. In germline, CDR1 is LGHNA, CDR2 YNFKEQ.

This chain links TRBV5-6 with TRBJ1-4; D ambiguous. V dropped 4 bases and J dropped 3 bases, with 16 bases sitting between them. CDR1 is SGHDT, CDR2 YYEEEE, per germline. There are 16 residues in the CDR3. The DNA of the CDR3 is TGTGCCAGCAGCCTTCGGAGTGGGGTAGCTAATGAAAAACTGTTTTTT. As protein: CASSLRSGVANEKLFF.

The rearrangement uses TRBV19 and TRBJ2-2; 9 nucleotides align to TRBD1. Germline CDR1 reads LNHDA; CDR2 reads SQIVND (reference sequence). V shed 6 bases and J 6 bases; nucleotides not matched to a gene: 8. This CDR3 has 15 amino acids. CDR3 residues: CASSPGQGLAGELFF. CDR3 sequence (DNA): TGTGCCAGTAGCCCGGGACAGGGTTTAGCCGGGGAGCTGTTTTTT.

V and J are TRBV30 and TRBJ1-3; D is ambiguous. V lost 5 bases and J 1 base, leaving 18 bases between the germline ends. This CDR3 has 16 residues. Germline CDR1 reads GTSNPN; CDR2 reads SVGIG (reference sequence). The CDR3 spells CAWCLGYPGSGNTIYF. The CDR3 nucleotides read TGTGCCTGGTGTCTCGGGTATCCCGGGTCTGGAAACACCATATATTTT.

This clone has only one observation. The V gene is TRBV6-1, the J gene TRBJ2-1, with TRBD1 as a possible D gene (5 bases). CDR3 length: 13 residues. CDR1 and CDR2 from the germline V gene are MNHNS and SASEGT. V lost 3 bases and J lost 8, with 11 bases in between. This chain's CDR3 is CASSDMGLDEQFF. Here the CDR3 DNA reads TGTGCCAGCAGTGATATGGGGCTCGATGAGCAGTTCTTC.

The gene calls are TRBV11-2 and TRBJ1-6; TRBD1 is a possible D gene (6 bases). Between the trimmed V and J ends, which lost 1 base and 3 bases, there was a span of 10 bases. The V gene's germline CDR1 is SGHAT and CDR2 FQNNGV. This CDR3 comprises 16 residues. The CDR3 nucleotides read TGTGCCAGCAGCTTAGCGCAGGGGAGCTATAATTCACCCCTCCACTTT. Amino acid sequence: CASSLAQGSYNSPLHF.

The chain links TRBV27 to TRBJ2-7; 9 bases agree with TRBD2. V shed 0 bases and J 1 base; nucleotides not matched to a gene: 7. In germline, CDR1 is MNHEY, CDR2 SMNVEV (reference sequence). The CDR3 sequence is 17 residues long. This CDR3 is CASSLSGSGSTSYEQYF. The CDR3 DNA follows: TGTGCCAGCAGTTTATCGGGTAGCGGGAGTACATCCTACGAGCAGTACTTC.

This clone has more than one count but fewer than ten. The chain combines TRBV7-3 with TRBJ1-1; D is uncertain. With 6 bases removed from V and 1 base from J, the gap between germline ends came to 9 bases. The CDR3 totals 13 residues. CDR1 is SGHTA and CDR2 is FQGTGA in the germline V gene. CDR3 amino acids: CASSPTRNTEAFF. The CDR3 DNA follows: TGTGCCAGCAGTCCAACACGGAACACTGAAGCTTTCTTT.